The next 4 T cell receptor beta chains were all read from a single sample in a study of blood T cell repertoires in COVID-19. Data came from immunoSEQ multiplex PCR; TCRdb stores just in-frame clones and leaves some out. The data contain 270,000 or so clones, approximately 85% of them seen just once; the ten biggest clones take up 6.6%. The sequencing input was PBMCs or T cells enriched from blood (not recorded which). The receptors stem from a woman aged 45-59 years who had been exposed to COVID-19.

This rearrangement joins TRBV5-5 to TRBJ2-7, with D possibly TRBD2 on 5 matching bases. V was trimmed by 0 bases and J by 2 bases, leaving 12 bases between them. The germline CDR1 and CDR2 sequences are SGHKS and YYEKEE (reference sequence). This CDR3 is built from 15 residues. CDR3 DNA sequence: TGTGCCAGCAGCTTGGCACCGGACGGGGCCTACGAGCAGTACTTC. This translates into CASSLAPDGAYEQYF. Looking up the rest from reference TRBV5-5 and TRBJ2-7 gives the full variable domain: DAGVTQSPTHLIKTRGQQVTLRCSPISGHKSVSWYQQVLGQGPQFIFQYYEKEERGRGNFPDRFSARQFPNYSSELNVNALLLGDSALYLCASSLAPDGAYEQYFGPGTRLTVT.

The genes are TRBV7-9 and TRBJ1-6; D possibly corresponds to TRBD1 (5 bases). V was pared by 2 bases and J by 8 bases, with 13 bases between. The CDR3 contains 15 residues. Germline loops: CDR1 SEHNR, CDR2 FQNEAQ (reference sequence). CDR3 loop: CASSLNRGEHSPLHF. CDR3 coding DNA: TGTGCCAGCAGCTTAAATCGGGGGGAACATTCACCCCTCCACTTT.

The chain joins TRBV12-3 or TRBV12-4 to TRBJ1-1; D is ambiguous. V lost 7 bases and J lost 2, with 11 bases in between. The CDR3 is 13 residues long. The CDR3 DNA is TGTGCCAGCACCTCGGGTGTTAACACTGAAGCTTTCTTT. Amino acid sequence: CASTSGVNTEAFF.

The chain joins TRBV7-2 to TRBJ1-5; 9 bases are a match to TRBD1. V was pared by 4 bases and J by 4 bases, with 5 bases of the junction left unmatched. CDR1 and CDR2 (germline): SGHTA, FQGNSA. The CDR3 is 15 residues long. The CDR3, as DNA: TGTGCCAGCAGCTGGGGACAGGGTAGGAATCAGCCCCAGCATTTT. As protein: CASSWGQGRNQPQHF.